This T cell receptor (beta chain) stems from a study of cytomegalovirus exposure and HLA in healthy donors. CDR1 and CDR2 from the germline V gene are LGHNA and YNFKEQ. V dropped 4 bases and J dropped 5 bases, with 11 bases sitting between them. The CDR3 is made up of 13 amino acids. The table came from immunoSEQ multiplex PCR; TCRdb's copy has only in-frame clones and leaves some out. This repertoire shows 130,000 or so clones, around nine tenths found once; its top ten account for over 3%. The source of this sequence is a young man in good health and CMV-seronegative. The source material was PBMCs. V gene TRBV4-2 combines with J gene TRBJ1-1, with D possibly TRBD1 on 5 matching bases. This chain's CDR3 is CASSRGGRTEAFF. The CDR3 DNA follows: TGTGCCAGCAGCCGGGGGGGGAGGACTGAAGCTTTCTTT.